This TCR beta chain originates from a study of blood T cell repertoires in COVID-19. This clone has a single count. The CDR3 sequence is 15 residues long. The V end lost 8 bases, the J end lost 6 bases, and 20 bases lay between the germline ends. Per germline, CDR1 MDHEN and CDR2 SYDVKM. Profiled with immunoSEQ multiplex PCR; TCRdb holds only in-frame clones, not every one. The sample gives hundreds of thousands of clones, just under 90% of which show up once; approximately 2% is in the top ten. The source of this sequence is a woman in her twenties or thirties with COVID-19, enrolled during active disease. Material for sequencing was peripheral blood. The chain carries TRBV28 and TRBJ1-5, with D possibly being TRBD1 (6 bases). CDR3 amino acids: CASDHLWTEAQPQHF. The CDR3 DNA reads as TGTGCCAGCGATCACCTATGGACAGAAGCTCAGCCCCAGCATTTT.